The sequence of this TCR beta chain was determined in a study of identical twins. A remark on this clonotype: The antigen is unknown.

Study observations and caveats: Twin-shared out-of-frame alpha sequences were enriched for low generation probability. In cord blood, abundant beta clonotypes had fewer insertions; memory showed no trend.

Healthy Caucasians were all of the donors. Germline V CDR1 and CDR2: SGHTA, FQGNSA. The CDR3 spans 16 residues. After removal of 6 bases from V and 0 bases from J, the junction contained 9 bases not matched to a gene. MiXCR, applied by TCRdb to the 5' RACE reads, yields one record per CDR3 protein. The table lists 300,000 or so distinct CDR3 sequences, 8.5% to 9.5% of them singletons, with about 7.1% in the top ten. This same sample was also part of a study on yellow fever vaccine responses in identical twins. That report adds: It has been reported that, in twins, the vaccine T cell response seemed partly convergent and partly personalized.

J is TRBJ2-5 and V is TRBV7-2; 8 nucleotides agree with TRBD2. Source material: CD8+ T cells sorted from blood. The origin of this receptor is a young woman in good health. The CDR3 region has the DNA TGTGCCAGCAGGGGGCGGCTAGCGGGTGACCAAGAGACCCAGTACTTC. This translates into CASRGRLAGDQETQYF.